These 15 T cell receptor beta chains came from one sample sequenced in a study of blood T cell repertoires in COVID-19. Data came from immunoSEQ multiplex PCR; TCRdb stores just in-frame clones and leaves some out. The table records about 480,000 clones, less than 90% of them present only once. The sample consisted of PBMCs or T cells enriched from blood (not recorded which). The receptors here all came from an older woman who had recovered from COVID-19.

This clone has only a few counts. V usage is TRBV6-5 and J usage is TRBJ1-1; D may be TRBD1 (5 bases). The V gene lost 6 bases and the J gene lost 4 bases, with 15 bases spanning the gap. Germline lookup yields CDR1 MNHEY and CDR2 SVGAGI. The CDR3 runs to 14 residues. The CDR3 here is CASRVGGVGTEAFF. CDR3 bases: TGTGCCAGCAGGGTCGGAGGGGTGGGCACTGAAGCTTTCTTT.

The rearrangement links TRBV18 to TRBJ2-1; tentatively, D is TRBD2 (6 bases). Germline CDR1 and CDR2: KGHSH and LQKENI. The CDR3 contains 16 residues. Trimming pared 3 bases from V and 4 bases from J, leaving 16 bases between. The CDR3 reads CASSPPGGGLYNEQFF. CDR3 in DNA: TGTGCCAGCTCACCCCCCGGGGGTGGGTTATACAATGAGCAGTTCTTC.

The CDR3 DNA sequence: TGTGCCAGCAGCTTCCGGGACAGGGGGGTCCACGAGCAGTACTTC. Amino acid sequence: CASSFRDRGVHEQYF. This chain joins TRBV13 and TRBJ2-7, with 11 bases aligning to TRBD1. This CDR3 region has 15 residues. J lost 5 bases, V lost 3 bases, and 6 bases had no gene match. Germline CDR1 is PRHDT and CDR2 is FYEKMQ (reference sequence).

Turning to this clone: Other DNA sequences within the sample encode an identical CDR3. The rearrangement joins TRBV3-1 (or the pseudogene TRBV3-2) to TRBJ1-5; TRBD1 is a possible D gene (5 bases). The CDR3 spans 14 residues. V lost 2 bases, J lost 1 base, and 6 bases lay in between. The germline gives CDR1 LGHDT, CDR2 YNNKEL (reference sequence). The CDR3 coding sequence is TGTGCCAGCAGCCAAAGGGGCAGCAATCAGCCCCAGCATTTT. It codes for CASSQRGSNQPQHF.

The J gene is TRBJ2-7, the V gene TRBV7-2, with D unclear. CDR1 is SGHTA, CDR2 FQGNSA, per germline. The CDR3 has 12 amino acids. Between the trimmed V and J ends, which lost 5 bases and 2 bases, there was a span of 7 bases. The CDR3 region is CASSPSPYEQYF. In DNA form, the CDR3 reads TGTGCCAGCAGCCCCTCCCCCTACGAGCAGTACTTC.

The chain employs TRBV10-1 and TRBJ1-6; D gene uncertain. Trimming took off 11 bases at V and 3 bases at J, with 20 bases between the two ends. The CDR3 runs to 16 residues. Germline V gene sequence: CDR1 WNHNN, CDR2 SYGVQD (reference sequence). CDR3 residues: CAGGLRELDYNSPLHF. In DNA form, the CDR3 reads TGCGCCGGTGGTTTGAGGGAACTGGACTATAATTCACCCCTCCACTTT.

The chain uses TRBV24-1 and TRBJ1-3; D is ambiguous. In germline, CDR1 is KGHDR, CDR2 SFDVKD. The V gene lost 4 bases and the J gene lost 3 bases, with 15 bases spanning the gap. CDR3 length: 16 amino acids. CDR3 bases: TGTGCCACCAGTGACCCCTCAGGTGAAGATGGAAACACCATATATTTT. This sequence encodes CATSDPSGEDGNTIYF.

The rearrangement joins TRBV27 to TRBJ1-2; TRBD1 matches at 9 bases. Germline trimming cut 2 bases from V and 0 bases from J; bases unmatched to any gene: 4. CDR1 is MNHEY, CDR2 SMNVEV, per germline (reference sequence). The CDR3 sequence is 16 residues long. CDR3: CASSLVGTGPNYGYTF. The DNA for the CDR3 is TGTGCCAGCAGTTTAGTCGGGACAGGGCCTAACTATGGCTACACCTTC.

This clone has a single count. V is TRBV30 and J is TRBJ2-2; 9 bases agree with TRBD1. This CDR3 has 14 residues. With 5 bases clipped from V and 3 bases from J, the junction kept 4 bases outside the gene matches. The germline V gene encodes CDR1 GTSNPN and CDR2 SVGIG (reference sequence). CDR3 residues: CAWLGQGYTGELFF. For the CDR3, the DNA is TGTGCCTGGTTGGGACAGGGTTACACCGGGGAGCTGTTTTTT.

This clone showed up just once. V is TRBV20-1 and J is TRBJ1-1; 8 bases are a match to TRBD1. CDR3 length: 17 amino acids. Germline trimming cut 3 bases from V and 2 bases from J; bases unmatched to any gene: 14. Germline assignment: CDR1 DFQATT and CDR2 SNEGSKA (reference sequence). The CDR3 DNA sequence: TGCAGTGCTAGTGGAGATGGGTGGACAGGGCTTAACACTGAAGCTTTCTTT. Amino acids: CSASGDGWTGLNTEAFF.

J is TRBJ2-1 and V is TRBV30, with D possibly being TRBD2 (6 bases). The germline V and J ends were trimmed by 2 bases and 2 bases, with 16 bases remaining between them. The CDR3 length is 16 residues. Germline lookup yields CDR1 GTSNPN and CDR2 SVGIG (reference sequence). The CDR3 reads CAWSWRGFFPYNEQFF. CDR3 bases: TGTGCCTGGAGTTGGCGGGGCTTCTTCCCCTACAATGAGCAGTTCTTC.

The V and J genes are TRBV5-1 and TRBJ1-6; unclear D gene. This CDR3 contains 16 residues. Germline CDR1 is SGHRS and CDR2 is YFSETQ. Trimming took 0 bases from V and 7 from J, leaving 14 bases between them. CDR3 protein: CASSLAGGDRNSPLHF. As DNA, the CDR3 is TGCGCCAGCAGCTTGGCTGGCGGCGATAGGAATTCACCCCTCCACTTT.

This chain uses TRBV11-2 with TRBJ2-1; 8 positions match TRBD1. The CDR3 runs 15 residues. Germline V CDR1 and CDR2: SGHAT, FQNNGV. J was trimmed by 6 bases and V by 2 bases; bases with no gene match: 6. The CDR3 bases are TGTGCCAGCAGCTTAAACAGGGGGTCCAGCAATGAGCAGTTCTTC. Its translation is CASSLNRGSSNEQFF.

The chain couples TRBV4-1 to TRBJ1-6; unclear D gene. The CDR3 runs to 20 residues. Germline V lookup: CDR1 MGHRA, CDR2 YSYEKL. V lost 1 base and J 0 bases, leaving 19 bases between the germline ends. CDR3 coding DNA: TGCGCCAGCAGCCAAGGGTCTTGGTCTCTGCTAAGCTCCTATAATTCACCCCTCCACTTT. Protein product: CASSQGSWSLLSSYNSPLHF.

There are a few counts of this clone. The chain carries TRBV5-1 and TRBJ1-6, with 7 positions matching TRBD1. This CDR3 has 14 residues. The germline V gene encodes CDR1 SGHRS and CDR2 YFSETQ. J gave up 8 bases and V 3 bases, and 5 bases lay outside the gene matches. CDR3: CASSSDRDYSPLHF. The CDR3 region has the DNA TGCGCCAGCAGCTCCGACAGGGATTATTCACCCCTCCACTTT.